The entry below describes one T cell receptor beta chain. A sample-barcoded 5' primer and a J-beta primer mix were used in a second PCR of about 7 to 12 cycles. One entry per CDR3 protein results from TCRdb running MiXCR on the 5' RACE reads. The repertoire consists of 1.5 million to 2 million distinct CDR3 sequences, with roughly 32% occurring once and the leading ten covering over 9%. These data are taken from a study of blood T cells in healthy people across ages. V shed 0 bases and J shed 0 bases, with 8 bases lying between them. In germline, CDR1 is MGHRA, CDR2 YSYEKL. The CDR3 spans 16 residues.

The gene calls are TRBV4-1 and TRBJ2-2, with no clear D. Input material: blood. This TCR was recovered from a woman aged 25 to 39 in good health. Here the CDR3 DNA reads TGCGCCAGCAGCCAAGATCCGTCGCCGAACACCGGGGAGCTGTTTTTT. Amino acid sequence: CASSQDPSPNTGELFF.